Below, one TCR beta chain is given with its context. The antigen it recognizes is unknown. No qualities accompany the bases; no much larger clone lies one base away. This sample stems from a study of blood T cell repertoires in COVID-19 (dated by TCRdb to 2019 to 2021). Turning to the overall study: Samples covering the acute and convalescent phases of COVID-19 were provided by collaborators in the United States, Italy and Spain. The prospective study material was composed of cDNA or gDNA derived from T cells, B-cell-depleted T cells, or PBMCs. The dataset comprised deeply sampled blood TCRbeta repertoires from subjects exposed to, actively infected with, or recovered from COVID-19. A freely available public database, intended as a resource for researchers studying the immune response to SARS-CoV-2, is where the repertoires were released. Samples were obtained from the ongoing ImmuneRACE study (first 160 participants) and from 950 to 1,500 subjects provided by 6 global collaborators. A de-identified subject ID, COVID-19 status, age in years and sex were almost always included in the sample metadata. Where HLA class I and class II types were available, the types were taken from metadata supplied by the sample provider, not from assay-based typing.

What the research found in general, with its limitations: The quantity of clinical and demographic metadata differed by source and by participant and was supplied without curation.

In Seattle, one collaborating source enrolled patients while the infection was active and tracked those patients longitudinally over the course of disease. Whole blood was collected in K2EDTA tubes by collaborating institutions according to the institutions' own protocols. Collaborator samples were shipped for TCRbeta analysis as frozen whole blood, isolated PBMCs, or DNA extracted from either sample type. The immunoSEQ Assay, a bias-controlled multiplex PCR, was used to amplify TCRbeta CDR3 regions from genomic DNA. The paper's data handling went like this. Nucleated cell counts per sample were estimated from amplification of reference gene primers within the assay. To quantify the absolute abundance of each unique TCRbeta CDR3 rearrangement, sequence reads were collapsed and filtered. For each sample, productive Simpson clonality was calculated by taking the square root of Simpson's diversity index across productive rearrangements. TCRdb took this table from immuneACCESS and kept in-frame rearrangements with V and J called. Such tables lack part of the clones; where checked against another copy, unresolved V genes explain under half of the gap, and the rest is unexplained. V, J and clone size are taken as reported in that table, and D and trimming were inferred from the DNA itself. The sample table lists around 140,000 clones, about 89% of them with a count of one. The top ten clones comprise 11% of the sample.

This TCR was recovered from a woman in her seventies with COVID-19, enrolled during active disease. The material sequenced was peripheral blood.

This receptor carries the CDR3 CATRDAAETQYF. The sequenced DNA is TGTGCCACCCGAGACGCGGCGGAGACCCAGTACTTC. The sequence is built from TRBV2 and TRBJ2-5, with the D gene not confidently named. From cysteine to phenylalanine, the CDR3 is 12 amino acids long. Only the CDR3 DNA is retained, 36 bases long and in frame from the first base. V is pared back by 10 bases and J by 5 bases, with 14 bases lying between the germline termini. The germline V gene encodes CDR1 SNHLY and CDR2 FYNNEI.